The rows below give T cell receptor beta chains drawn from one sample of a study of blood T cell repertoires in COVID-19. Some clones are missing from TCRdb's copy, which holds only in-frame ones; the method was immunoSEQ multiplex PCR. The sample has about 150,000 clones, about four fifths seen once; the top ten hold approximately 0.5%. The sequenced material came from peripheral blood. Receptors originate from a man aged 60-69 years with acute or convalescent COVID-19. The CDR3 runs from the conserved cysteine through the conserved F or W. A D gene is named only where the DNA matches it firmly. Only some rows state a clone size, as once, few, many or a class for expanded clones.

D: TRBD1
size: NA
J: TRBJ1-2
V: TRBV6-6
DNA: TGTGCCAGCAGTTACACGGCAACGGACAGGGACTATGGCTACACCTTC
CDR3: CASSYTATDRDYGYTF

D: NA
size: NA
J: TRBJ1-6
V: TRBV27
DNA: TGTGCCAGCGCCGGACAGATTAATTCACCCCTCCACTTT
CDR3: CASAGQINSPLHF

D: NA
size: few
J: TRBJ2-3
V: TRBV20-1
DNA: TGCAGTGCTAGTACGTTCGGGAGCCACACAGATACGCAGTATTTT
CDR3: CSASTFGSHTDTQYF

D: TRBD2
size: NA
J: TRBJ2-1
V: TRBV9
DNA: TGTGCCAGCAGCTCAACGGGACTAGTGAGCGAGCAGTTCTTC
CDR3: CASSSTGLVSEQFF

D: NA
size: NA
J: TRBJ1-6
V: TRBV19
DNA: TGTGCCAGTAGTATAAGACAGGATCCGAATTCACCCCTCCACTTT
CDR3: CASSIRQDPNSPLHF

D: TRBD2
size: NA
J: TRBJ2-7
V: TRBV6-2/TRBV6-3
DNA: TGTGCCAGCAGTTCTCGACTAGCGGGGGGCAGGAACGAGCAGTACTTC
CDR3: CASSSRLAGGRNEQYF

D: NA
size: NA
J: TRBJ1-2
V: TRBV5-4
DNA: TGTGCCAGCAGCCGGGCGGGAATCTATGGCTACACCTTC
CDR3: CASSRAGIYGYTF

D: NA
size: NA
J: TRBJ2-3
V: TRBV11-2
DNA: TGTGCCAGCAGCCCCGGGCCAGGGGGGGATACGCAGTATTTT
CDR3: CASSPGPGGDTQYF

D: NA
size: NA
J: TRBJ2-7
V: TRBV2
DNA: TGTGCCAGCAGGGGGGGGCAAGGGTCCTACGAGCAGTACTTC
CDR3: CASRGGQGSYEQYF

D: NA
size: once
J: TRBJ1-4
V: TRBV12-5
DNA: TGTGCTAGTGGTCCATCAACTAATGAAAAACTGTTTTTT
CDR3: CASGPSTNEKLFF

D: NA
size: NA
J: TRBJ1-4
V: TRBV5-1
DNA: TGCGCCAGCAGCCTCGCAGGGGAGGAAAAACTGTTTTTT
CDR3: CASSLAGEEKLFF

D: TRBD2
size: NA
J: TRBJ2-1
V: TRBV9
DNA: TGTGCCAGCAGCTTCTTTGGACTAGCGGGGAACAATGAGCAGTTCTTC
CDR3: CASSFFGLAGNNEQFF

D: TRBD1
size: NA
J: TRBJ2-3
V: TRBV6-2/TRBV6-3
DNA: TGTGCCAGCAGTGACAGGGGGGGGCTGGATACGCAGTATTTT
CDR3: CASSDRGGLDTQYF

D: TRBD1
size: NA
J: TRBJ1-5
V: TRBV18
DNA: TGTGCCAGCTCCCTCACCCACGGGACAGGGAGCAATCAGCCCCAGCATTTT
CDR3: CASSLTHGTGSNQPQHF

D: NA
size: few
J: TRBJ2-3
V: TRBV5-1
DNA: TGCGCCAGCTCTGGCAGTCGGGGCACAGATACGCAGTATTTT
CDR3: CASSGSRGTDTQYF

D: NA
size: NA
J: TRBJ2-5
V: TRBV7-2
DNA: TGTGCCAGCAGTTACAGGGAAGGGACCCAGTACTTC
CDR3: CASSYREGTQYF

D: NA
size: few
J: TRBJ2-3
V: TRBV10-3
DNA: TGTGCCATCAGTGAGTCGAGGTCTAGCACAGATACGCAGTATTTT
CDR3: CAISESRSSTDTQYF

D: NA
size: NA
J: TRBJ1-2
V: TRBV6-5
DNA: TGTGCCAGCAGTTACTCGACCAGGAACGGCTACACCTTC
CDR3: CASSYSTRNGYTF

D: NA
size: NA
J: TRBJ2-4
V: TRBV29-1
DNA: TGCAGCGTTGAGTGGGGGGACATTCAGTACTTC
CDR3: CSVEWGDIQYF

D: NA
size: NA
J: TRBJ2-1
V: TRBV15
DNA: TGTGCCACCAGCAGAGCTCGGCTTGACTTCTCCTACAATGAGCAGTTCTTC
CDR3: CATSRARLDFSYNEQFF

D: TRBD1
size: NA
J: TRBJ2-1
V: TRBV9
DNA: TGTGCCAGCGGAAGACAGGGGGTAGGTTTCTACAATGAGCAGTTCTTC
CDR3: CASGRQGVGFYNEQFF

D: NA
size: NA
J: TRBJ1-5
V: TRBV5-5
DNA: TGTGCCAGCAGCTTGGCAGGGAATCAGCCCCAGCATTTT
CDR3: CASSLAGNQPQHF